Each of the 10 T cell receptor beta chains below was sequenced from the same sample in a study of T cells in Graves' hyperthyroidism and ophthalmopathy. Amplification yielded TCR beta CDR3 regions, with RNA transcripts as the source. First-round RT-PCR with HTBI primers amplified the TCR CDR3 region. MiXCR, applied by TCRdb to the multiplex PCR reads, yields one record per CDR3 protein. The sample has about 160,000 distinct CDR3 sequences, over 8% seen once. Source material: blood. The receptors derive from a woman under 30 with Graves' hyperthyroidism that later progressed to Graves' ophthalmopathy.

This clonotype was observed at least ten times. The chain uses TRBV20-1 and TRBJ2-2; D assignment may be TRBD1 or TRBD2 (6 bases each). Trimming took off 0 bases at V and 0 bases at J, with 14 bases between the two ends. The CDR3 spans 17 residues. CDR1 is DFQATT, CDR2 SNEGSKA, per germline (reference sequence). The CDR3 bases are TGCAGTGCTAGAGATGGGGGGACATATCCGAACACCGGGGAGCTGTTTTTT. As protein: CSARDGGTYPNTGELFF.

This clonotype was seen more than once but under ten times. The CDR3 loop is CASSHSGVSNEQFF. CDR3 DNA: TGCGCCAGCAGCCATTCGGGAGTGTCCAATGAGCAGTTCTTC. The chain carries TRBV4-1 and TRBJ2-1; weak D call: TRBD2 (6 bases). The V and J ends lost 3 bases and 6 bases respectively, with 12 bases between them. In germline, CDR1 is MGHRA, CDR2 YSYEKL. The length of the CDR3 is 14 residues.

At least ten counts were recorded for this clonotype. The V gene is TRBV25-1, the J gene TRBJ1-4; maybe TRBD1 (6 bases). The CDR3 totals 14 residues. V was pared by 5 bases and J by 8 bases, with 15 bases between. The germline V gene has CDR1 MGHDK and CDR2 SYGVNS. The CDR3 sequence: CASSNGTFWEKLFF. As DNA, the CDR3 is TGTGCCAGCAGTAATGGGACATTCTGGGAAAAACTGTTTTTT.

This clonotype was seen ten or more times. The rearrangement uses TRBV5-4 and TRBJ2-7; no clear D. CDR1 and CDR2 (germline): SGHNT, YYREEE (reference sequence). This CDR3 comprises 15 residues. With 4 bases removed from V and 0 bases from J, the gap between germline ends came to 14 bases. The CDR3 nucleotides read TGTGCCAGCAGCAACCCTGAAGTAAGCTCCTACGAGCAGTACTTC. Its translation is CASSNPEVSSYEQYF.

This clonotype was recorded many times. J is TRBJ2-5 and V is TRBV7-3; possibly TRBD1 for D (6 bases). Germline-derived CDR1 and CDR2 are SGHTA and FQGTGA. The V and J ends lost 1 base and 2 bases respectively, with 17 bases between them. This CDR3 contains 17 residues. The CDR3 reads CASSLKGGLRGQETQYF. DNA of the CDR3: TGTGCCAGCAGCTTAAAGGGTGGTTTGAGGGGGCAAGAGACCCAGTACTTC.

Comments on this clonotype: Sequence at one end of the junction differs from germline and may be a read error. V usage is TRBV11-2 and J usage is TRBJ1-4; 7 bases agree with TRBD1. This CDR3 is built from 15 residues. Germline values: CDR1 SGHAT, CDR2 FQNNGV. CDR3 coding DNA: TGTGCCAGCAGTTTCAGCCAGGGGGATAATGAAAGACTGTTTTTT. This translates into CASSFSQGDNERLFF.

The sample holds many counts of this clonotype. The V and J genes are TRBV28 and TRBJ1-1; D gene uncertain. The V gene lost 3 bases and the J gene lost 9 bases, with 14 bases spanning the gap. The CDR3 is 13 amino acids. Germline CDR1 MDHEN, CDR2 SYDVKM. CDR3 DNA: TGTGCCAGCAGTTTCAGTGTAGGGCAGCAAGCTTTCTTT. The encoded protein is CASSFSVGQQAFF.

The V and J genes are TRBV13 and TRBJ2-5, with 9 bases fitting TRBD2. The CDR3 runs 14 residues. The germline gives CDR1 PRHDT, CDR2 FYEKMQ (reference sequence). The V gene end was trimmed by 5 bases and the J gene end by 4 bases; junction bases not matched to a gene: 5. The CDR3 region is CASSPRGGLETQYF. DNA of the CDR3: TGTGCCAGCAGCCCGCGGGGGGGTTTAGAGACCCAGTACTTC.

This clonotype is a singleton in its sample. A read error may produce the germline difference seen at one junction end. The V and J genes are TRBV5-8 and TRBJ1-5; D call uncertain. The CDR3 length is 15 residues. The germline CDR1 and CDR2 sequences are SGHTS and YDEGEE. The CDR3 protein is CASSFHPGYGQGSYF. The CDR3 nucleotides are TGTGCCAGCAGCTTTCACCCCGGTTACGGCCAAGGGTCATATTTT.

The rearrangement joins TRBV6-6 to TRBJ2-5, with D hard to call. The CDR3 has 14 amino acids. The germline CDR1 and CDR2 sequences are MNHNY and SVGAGI (reference sequence). V gave up 0 bases and J gave up 1 base, with 6 bases separating them. The chain's CDR3 is CASSYSISQETQYF. CDR3 DNA sequence: TGTGCCAGCAGTTACTCGATCAGCCAAGAGACCCAGTACTTC.